These 25 T cell receptor beta chains came from one sample sequenced in a study of T cell responses to AZD1222 COVID-19 vaccine. Repertoires were generated with immunoSEQ multiplex PCR, while TCRdb's copy carries only in-frame clones and drops some. The sample has about 140,000 clones; around nine tenths are singletons. Sequenced here: peripheral blood, sampled on day 0 of AZD1222 vaccination. These receptors were taken from an adult in good health.

The chain couples TRBV7-3 to TRBJ2-1; 8 bases map to TRBD1. The germline gives CDR1 SGHTA, CDR2 FQGTGA. The CDR3 runs to 15 residues. With V trimmed by 4 bases and J by 8 bases, 10 bases remained unmatched. The CDR3 DNA follows: TGTGCCAGCAGCTCATTCAGGGGGCGGTCGGATGAGCAGTTCTTC. Amino acid sequence: CASSSFRGRSDEQFF.

The chain employs TRBV15 and TRBJ1-1; TRBD1 matches 10 bases. Germline lookup yields CDR1 LNHNV and CDR2 YYDKDF (reference sequence). CDR3 length: 17 amino acids. V gave up 1 base and J gave up 1 base; unmatched junction bases: 6. Here the CDR3 reads CATSRVGTGARNTEAFF. In DNA form, the CDR3 reads TGTGCCACCAGCAGAGTTGGGACAGGGGCCCGGAACACTGAAGCTTTCTTT.

The rearrangement joins TRBV27 to TRBJ2-1; 9 bases align to TRBD2. Germline assignment: CDR1 MNHEY and CDR2 SMNVEV (reference sequence). J gave up 3 bases and V 6 bases, and 21 bases lay outside the gene matches. The CDR3 consists of 20 residues. CDR3 region: CASRPTPGTSLTSFYNEQFF. In DNA, the CDR3 is TGTGCCAGCAGGCCAACCCCCGGGACTAGCCTTACTTCGTTCTACAATGAGCAGTTCTTC.

V gene TRBV9 combines with J gene TRBJ2-7, with 7 bases that match TRBD1. The CDR3 length is 14 residues. Trimming removed 3 bases from V and 2 bases from J; junction bases left unmatched: 5. Germline V gene lookup returns CDR1 SGDLS and CDR2 YYNGEE. CDR3 sequence reads: CASSDRDSTYEQYF. The CDR3 DNA reads as TGTGCCAGCAGCGACCGGGACAGTACCTACGAGCAGTACTTC.

The CDR3 coding sequence is TGCAGCGTTGAGTTGAGCTATGGCTACACCTTC. This sequence encodes CSVELSYGYTF. The chain joins TRBV29-1 to TRBJ1-2, with D hard to call. Germline V gives CDR1 SQVTM, CDR2 ANQGSEA. V gave up 3 bases and J gave up 4 bases, with 6 bases separating them. The CDR3 length is 11 residues.

J is TRBJ2-1 and V is TRBV7-6; 10 bases are shared with TRBD2. The CDR3 contains 15 residues. From germline, CDR1 is SGHVS and CDR2 FNYEAQ. The ends lost 5 bases at V and 7 bases at J; junction bases unmatched: 8. The CDR3 DNA is TGTGCCAGCAGCGCTCTAGCGGGAGTCTGGAATGAGCAGTTCTTC. This codes for CASSALAGVWNEQFF.

The chain recombines TRBV21-1 with TRBJ2-1; TRBD2, the D gene given by the table, was not confirmed from the DNA. TRBV21-1 is deemed a pseudogene. The CDR3 covers 21 residues. CDR3 loop: CASSKNRLAGWSVPGYNEQFF. CDR3 DNA sequence: TGTGCCAGCAGCAAGAATAGACTAGCGGGATGGTCTGTTCCGGGATACAATGAGCAGTTCTTC.

Worth noting for this clone: Relative to the germline gene, one junction end is altered; a read error may explain this. J is TRBJ1-6 and V is TRBV27, with a weak D call TRBD1 (5 bases). This CDR3 spans 16 amino acids. The germline gives CDR1 MNHEY, CDR2 SMNVEV (reference sequence). The CDR3 DNA reads as TGTGCCAGCAGTTTGGGGCCCGGATCCTATGATTCACCCCTCCACTTT. Residues: CASSLGPGSYDSPLHF.

This sequence joins TRBV6-2 or TRBV6-3 and TRBJ2-7; possibly TRBD1 for D (5 bases). Trimming left V 5 bases short and J 1 base short, with 9 bases between. The CDR3 is 13 residues long. Germline V CDR1 and CDR2: MNHEY, SVGEGT. The CDR3 region has the DNA TGTGCCAGCAGTCAAGACAGTTCCTACGAGCAGTACTTC. This sequence encodes CASSQDSSYEQYF.

V and J are TRBV18 and TRBJ1-2, with D hard to call. The CDR3 has 14 residues. V dropped 3 bases and J dropped 8 bases, with 16 bases sitting between them. Germline assignment: CDR1 KGHSH and CDR2 LQKENI. CDR3 in DNA: TGTGCCAGCTCACCTGGAGTCCTCTTGGAGGGCTACACCTTC. The encoded protein is CASSPGVLLEGYTF.

DNA of the CDR3: TGCGCCAGCAGCCAAACCTTAGACTATGGCTACACCTTC. This translates into CASSQTLDYGYTF. This chain connects TRBV4-1 to TRBJ1-2, with D uncertain. CDR1 is MGHRA and CDR2 is YSYEKL in the germline V gene. This CDR3 is 13 amino acids long. Trimming took off 2 bases at V and 3 bases at J, with 7 bases between the two ends.

This clone was detected only a few times. This chain connects TRBV7-6 to TRBJ1-4; D is perhaps TRBD1 (5 bases). V lost 4 bases, J lost 8 bases, and 23 bases lay in between. CDR1 SGHVS and CDR2 FNYEAQ come from the germline V gene. This CDR3 spans 17 amino acids. As DNA, the CDR3 is TGTGCCAGCAGCTCGCTTTCCCCCCGGAAACGGGGGGAAAAACTGTTTTTT. This gives the protein CASSSLSPRKRGEKLFF.

This CDR3 reads CASSDSPVGNAFPSNTIYF. The CDR3 bases are TGTGCCAGCAGTGACTCTCCGGTTGGTAACGCTTTTCCGTCAAACACCATATATTTT. The rearrangement links TRBV6-4 to TRBJ1-3, with D unclear. V was clipped by 0 bases and J by 6 bases, with 24 bases between them. CDR3 length equals 19 residues. Germline values: CDR1 MRHNA, CDR2 SNTAGT.

This rearrangement joins TRBV15 to TRBJ2-2; D is perhaps TRBD2 (7 bases). The CDR3 has 16 amino acids. V gave up 3 bases and J gave up 4 bases, with 15 bases separating them. From germline, CDR1 is LNHNV and CDR2 YYDKDF (reference sequence). CDR3 region: CATSRIGGAGTGELFF. The CDR3 bases are TGTGCCACCAGCAGGATTGGGGGGGCGGGCACCGGGGAGCTGTTTTTT.

CDR3 in amino acids: CASSYGGQSGGYTF. CDR3 DNA: TGTGCCAGCAGTTATGGGGGCCAGAGTGGAGGCTACACCTTC. The rearrangement joins TRBV6-5 to TRBJ1-2, with D tentatively TRBD1 (6 bases). V was pared by 3 bases and J by 8 bases, with 16 bases between. In germline, CDR1 is MNHEY, CDR2 SVGAGI. The CDR3 consists of 14 residues.

The chain carries TRBV9 and TRBJ1-2; 7 bases are shared with TRBD1. Per the germline V gene, CDR1 is SGDLS and CDR2 is YYNGEE. The trim removed 0 bases at V and 4 bases at J, leaving 6 bases unmatched. The CDR3 has 15 residues. The CDR3 sequence: CASSVDPTGIYGYTF. For the CDR3, the DNA is TGTGCCAGCAGCGTAGATCCGACAGGGATCTATGGCTACACCTTC.

The chain couples TRBV27 to TRBJ1-1, with 8 bases fitting TRBD1. This CDR3 spans 16 amino acids. Germline V gene sequence: CDR1 MNHEY, CDR2 SMNVEV (reference sequence). V gave up 4 bases and J gave up 1 base; unmatched junction bases: 8. The CDR3 sequence is CASSWIGGTGNTEAFF. DNA of the CDR3: TGTGCCAGCAGTTGGATTGGGGGGACAGGGAACACTGAAGCTTTCTTT.

With regard to this clone: Other DNA sequences in the same sample also yield this CDR3. The chain joins TRBV18 to TRBJ1-1; maybe TRBD1 (6 bases). Germline V gives CDR1 KGHSH, CDR2 LQKENI. V shed 3 bases and J shed 1 base, with 9 bases lying between them. The CDR3 has 14 residues. The CDR3 DNA reads TGTGCCAGCTCACCCCAGACAGGGAACACTGAAGCTTTCTTT. Its protein product is CASSPQTGNTEAFF.

V and J are TRBV15 and TRBJ1-1, with unresolved D. Germline loops: CDR1 LNHNV, CDR2 YYDKDF (reference sequence). The CDR3 loop spans 16 amino acids. The germline V and J ends were trimmed by 3 bases and 0 bases, with 14 bases remaining between them. CDR3 bases: TGTGCCACCAGCAGGGCTAGAGAAAGAATGAACACTGAAGCTTTCTTT. Encoded protein: CATSRARERMNTEAFF.

This chain links TRBV3-1 (or the pseudogene TRBV3-2) with TRBJ2-5, with a weak D call TRBD2 (5 bases). Trimming took off 0 bases at V and 4 bases at J, with 9 bases between the two ends. The V gene's germline CDR1 is LGHDT and CDR2 YNNKEL (reference sequence). The CDR3 extends over 14 amino acids. The CDR3: CASSQDPGIETQYF. The CDR3 bases are TGTGCCAGCAGCCAAGATCCGGGGATAGAGACCCAGTACTTC.

The chain recombines TRBV5-4 with TRBJ2-7, with D hard to call. V was trimmed by 4 bases and J by 6 bases, leaving 17 bases between them. The CDR3 totals 14 residues. CDR1 and CDR2 (germline): SGHNT, YYREEE (reference sequence). The CDR3 loop is CASSPDAQVREQYF. The CDR3 nucleotides are TGTGCCAGCAGCCCGGACGCTCAGGTTCGCGAGCAGTACTTC.

The chain employs TRBV6-1 and TRBJ1-1; no clear D. Looked up from germline, CDR1 is MNHNS and CDR2 is SASEGT. The germline V and J ends were trimmed by 2 bases and 0 bases, with 10 bases remaining between them. This CDR3 comprises 15 residues. The CDR3 spells CASSEFRGVNTEAFF. The CDR3 bases are TGTGCCAGCAGTGAATTCCGTGGAGTGAACACTGAAGCTTTCTTT.

The chain recombines TRBV5-4 with TRBJ2-7; no clear D. CDR1 and CDR2 (germline): SGHNT, YYREEE (reference sequence). This CDR3 is 14 amino acids long. Trimming took 2 bases from V and 0 from J, leaving 9 bases between them. CDR3 nucleotide sequence: TGTGCCAGCAGCTTAGCTGGCGGCTCCTACGAGCAGTACTTC. Its protein is CASSLAGGSYEQYF. Supplemented by reference TRBV5-4 and TRBJ2-7, the full variable domain reads ETGVTQSPTHLIKTRGQQVTLRCSSQSGHNTVSWYQQALGQGPQFIFQYYREEENGRGNFPPRFSGLQFPNYSSELNVNALELDDSALYLCASSLAGGSYEQYFGPGTRLTVT.

This chain joins TRBV19 and TRBJ1-5, with D possibly TRBD1 on 6 matching bases. CDR1 and CDR2 (germline): LNHDA, SQIVND (reference sequence). The V end lost 11 bases, the J end lost 1 base, and 15 bases lay between the germline ends. The CDR3 extends over 14 amino acids. DNA for the CDR3: TGTGCCTGCTATGACAGGAACAGCAATCAGCCCCAGCATTTT. Translation gives CACYDRNSNQPQHF.

The rearrangement links TRBV6-2 or TRBV6-3 to TRBJ1-1; tentative D call: TRBD1 (6 bases). The CDR3 spans 14 residues. V gave up 6 bases and J gave up 5 bases, with 16 bases separating them. CDR1 is MNHEY, CDR2 SVGEGT, per germline. CDR3 region: CASSQLGGWTEAFF. Here the CDR3 DNA reads TGTGCCAGCAGCCAGTTAGGGGGTTGGACTGAAGCTTTCTTT.